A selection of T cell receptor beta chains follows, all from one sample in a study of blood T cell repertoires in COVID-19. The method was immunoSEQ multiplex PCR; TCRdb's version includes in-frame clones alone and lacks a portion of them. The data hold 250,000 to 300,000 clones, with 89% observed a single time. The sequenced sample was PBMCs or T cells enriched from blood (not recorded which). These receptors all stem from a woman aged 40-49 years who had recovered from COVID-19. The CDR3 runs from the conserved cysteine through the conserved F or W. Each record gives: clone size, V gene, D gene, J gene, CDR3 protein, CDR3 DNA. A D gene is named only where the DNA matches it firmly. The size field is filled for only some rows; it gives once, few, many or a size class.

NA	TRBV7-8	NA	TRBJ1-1	CASSSRAYNTEAFF	TGTGCCAGCAGCTCCAGGGCCTATAACACTGAAGCTTTCTTT
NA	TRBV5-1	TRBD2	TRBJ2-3	CASSRLAESTDTQYF	TGCGCCAGCAGCCGTCTAGCGGAAAGCACAGATACGCAGTATTTT
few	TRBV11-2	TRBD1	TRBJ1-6	CASSSSQGGRSPLHF	TGTGCCAGCAGCTCCTCACAGGGGGGGAGGTCACCCCTCCACTTT
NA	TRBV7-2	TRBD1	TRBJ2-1	CASSPDRGPYNEQFF	TGTGCCAGCAGCCCGGACAGGGGGCCCTACAATGAGCAGTTCTTC
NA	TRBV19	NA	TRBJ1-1	CASSPRGSEAFF	TGTGCCAGTAGCCCGAGGGGGTCTGAAGCTTTCTTT
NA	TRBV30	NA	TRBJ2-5	CAWTDSPTKTQYF	TGTGCCTGGACGGACTCTCCGACAAAGACCCAGTACTTC
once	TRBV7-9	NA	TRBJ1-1	CASSLGTSTEAFF	TGTGCCAGCAGCTTAGGCACTTCGACTGAAGCTTTCTTT
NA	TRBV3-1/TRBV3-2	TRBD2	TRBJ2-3	CASAGTSFDTQYF	TGTGCCAGCGCGGGGACTAGTTTTGATACGCAGTATTTT
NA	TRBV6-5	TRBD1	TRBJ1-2	CASSYSYRQGGSGYTF	TGTGCCAGCAGTTACTCGTACCGACAGGGAGGATCGGGCTACACCTTC
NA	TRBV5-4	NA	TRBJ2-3	CASSLDFSGADTQYF	TGTGCCAGCAGCTTGGACTTCTCAGGTGCAGATACGCAGTATTTT
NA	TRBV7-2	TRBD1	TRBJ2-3	CASGQASTDTQYF	TGTGCCAGCGGACAGGCCAGCACAGATACGCAGTATTTT
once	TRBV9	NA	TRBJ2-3	CASSVGADSSFTDTQYF	TGTGCCAGCAGCGTAGGGGCGGACAGTTCCTTCACAGATACGCAGTATTTT
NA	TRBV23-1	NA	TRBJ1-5	CASSQQRGASHQPQHF	TGCGCCAGCAGTCAACAGCGGGGGGCCTCGCATCAGCCCCAGCATTTT
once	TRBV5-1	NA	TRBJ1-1	CASSLRDSKGAEAFF	TGCGCCAGCAGCTTACGGGATAGTAAGGGCGCTGAAGCTTTCTTT
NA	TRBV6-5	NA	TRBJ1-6	CASRRLEGSPLHF	TGTGCCAGCCGCCGCCTAGAAGGTTCACCCCTCCACTTT
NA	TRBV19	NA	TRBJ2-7	CASSIGEGHKSYEQYF	TGTGCCAGTAGTATCGGGGAGGGACACAAGTCCTACGAGCAGTACTTC
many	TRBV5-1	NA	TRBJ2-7	CASSWGPERGSYEQYF	TGCGCCAGCAGCTGGGGTCCCGAAAGGGGCTCCTACGAGCAGTACTTC
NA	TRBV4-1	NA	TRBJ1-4	CASSHWPPEKLFF	TGCGCCAGCAGCCATTGGCCACCCGAAAAACTGTTTTTT
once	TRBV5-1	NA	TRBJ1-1	CASSTQGPDEAFF	TGCGCCAGCAGCACTCAGGGCCCCGATGAAGCTTTCTTT
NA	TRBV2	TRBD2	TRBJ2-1	CASSVLASGVNEQFF	TGTGCCAGCAGTGTGTTGGCTAGCGGGGTGAATGAGCAGTTCTTC
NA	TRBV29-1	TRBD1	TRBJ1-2	CSVWGQGNYGYTF	TGCAGCGTTTGGGGACAGGGGAACTATGGCTACACCTTC
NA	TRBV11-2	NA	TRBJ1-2	CASSSLRDKSYYGYTF	TGTGCCAGCAGCAGCCTTCGGGACAAGTCCTACTATGGCTACACCTTC
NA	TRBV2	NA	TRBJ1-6	CASSAGSYNSPLHF	TGTGCCAGCAGTGCAGGGTCCTATAATTCACCCCTCCACTTT